This TCR beta chain was identified in a study of cytomegalovirus exposure and HLA in healthy donors (dated by TCRdb to 2015 to 2018). Concerning the study at large: According to an earlier analysis of 587 of the donors, about 180 million T cells yielded some 110 million unique TCR beta sequences and around 280 Gb of sequence data. An early release covering over 500 HLA-typed donors comprised about 300 gigabases of sequencing data and 65 million to 100 million unique TCR sequences. Of the roughly 400 genotyped donors, 81% fell in the genetic ancestry cluster associated with self-reported Caucasian donors. The study aimed to test whether signatures of past pathogen exposure could be identified by cataloging public T cell receptors. The study used immunosequencing to profile the T cell repertoires of 670 or so subjects and linked those repertoires to cytomegalovirus serostatus. Along with the roughly 710-subject first cohort, a separate validation cohort of over 90 different subjects was used. To predict cytomegalovirus infection status, the study brought together high-throughput TCR immunosequencing, statistical association of individual TCRs with disease status, and machine learning. To study patterns of TCR occurrence, a later analysis re-analyzed previously published TCR beta repertoires from more than 550 donors and added high-resolution HLA genotyping. Rather than drawing on any new phenotypic data, the later analysis identified candidate immune exposures from TCR beta sequences and the way those sequences occurred across donors. An earlier analysis of some 600 of the donors applied high-throughput TCR beta sequencing to assess whether each TCR beta V gene segment acted as functional or pseudogenic. Alongside the repertoire data, information on donor age, sex, ethnicity and CMV serostatus was compiled. Genome-wide SNP genotypes for about 65% of the roughly 670 donors were used in a later genetic analysis, which treated that subset as a discovery cohort. Every repertoire in the discovery cohort had been generated on one and the same sequencing platform. Both class I and class II loci were covered by HLA typing, at four-digit resolution. Typing coverage varied by locus: roughly 629-640 donors for A, B, C, DRB1 and DQB1; approximately 500 for DQA1; more than 600 for DPA1; fewer than 480 for DPB1. Because of strong linkage in the cohort, 4 to 6 DR-DQ haplotypes were treated as single units for association and clustering. On average, over 200,000 unique TCR beta nucleotide sequences were sequenced per donor among fewer than 500 genotyped donors of the cohort, with 15% to 20% of those sequences being non-productive. The full study reports these points: Over 15 rarely observed V segments, including chromosome 9 orphons, were excluded from the earlier analysis of a few hundred of the donors because counts were too low. Most TCR sequences were seen in very few donors, while some public TCRs were found in many individuals. The study listed 150 to 200 TCR beta chains as associated with cytomegalovirus. A later analysis found that TCR association rates varied across HLA loci, with DRB1 alleles showing the most associated TCRs and HLA-C alleles the fewest. Because HLA typing was unavailable for some donors at each locus, only the typed subset was used in association tests. A cluster of highly shared sequence variants was judged likely to represent a technical artifact of the sequencing pipeline. Strong co-occurrence of HLA alleles, especially DR and DQ, made assigning TCR associations to individual alleles difficult. In vitro tests confirmed that a few of the cytomegalovirus-associated TCR beta chains recognize cytomegalovirus antigens. CMV serostatus was the only immune exposure information available for the cohort. The classifier was reported to diagnose cytomegalovirus status with high specificity and sensitivity in both the original cohort and the validation cohort. Some IMGT-functional V segments, including TRBV6-2 and TRBV6-3, could not be told apart with the 87-base-pair reads, so those segments were excluded. A later analysis found that HLA-associated TCR beta chains were more clonally expanded and had lower generation probabilities than equally common non-associated chains. According to a later analysis, most CMV-associated TCR beta chains appeared to be HLA-restricted, and the HLA associations seemed to be driven largely by CMV exposure. In a later genetic analysis, fewer N-insertions in productive TCRs were reported among donors in an Asian-associated ancestry cluster than the roughly 700-donor mean. Roughly uniform sequencing depth across donors was assumed in presence/absence analyses, although this assumption may not hold. A later analysis associated 15,000 to 20,000 TCR beta sequences with specific HLA alleles at a false discovery rate of 0.05. In this cohort, only TCR beta chains were sequenced, and detectable features were limited by the absence of alpha or paired-chain data. Correlated functional status among segregating V segments might reflect linkage disequilibrium, but an unknown experimental factor could not be ruled out. The authors suggested that the approach could potentially be generalized to other disease states and immunological phenotypes. In an earlier analysis of about 600 of the donors, most TCR beta V segments appeared in productive rearrangements about 87% or about 30% of the time, broadly matching IMGT annotations. A later genetic analysis associated a missense DCLRE1C variant with V-gene and J-gene trimming of TCR beta chains, and an independent cohort replicated the association. In a later analysis, several top co-occurrence clusters were reported to appear linked to parvovirus B19, influenza, CMV and Epstein-Barr virus. A further reported finding was that TCR beta sequences accurately predicted the HLA-A and HLA-B alleles for most subjects in the first cohort.

Concerning this clone itself: Its antigen is still unknown. No qualities accompany the bases; no much larger clone lies one base away.

Library preparation employed the immunoSEQ multiplex PCR assay. For the multiplex PCR, a mixture combining 60 forward primers for TCR Vbeta segments and 13 reverse primers for TCR Jbeta segments was used. Amplification of the CDR3 region of rearranged TCR beta genes was performed with a multiplex PCR assay on genomic DNA. The Illumina HiSeq System was used to sequence the amplified TCR beta libraries as 87-base-pair reads. The authors' analysis ran thus. Across the 700 or so repertoires, a later analysis counted 80 million or so unique TCR beta chains, roughly 11 million of which were shared by at least two donors. To remove PCR and sequencing errors, raw reads were error-corrected and collapsed into unique sequences using a nearest-neighbor algorithm that merged closely related sequences. To assign V, D and J gene segments, CDR3 sequences were aligned to IMGT reference sequences. For a sequence to be retained, at least a six-nucleotide match to both a V gene segment and a J gene segment was required. Rearrangements were called productive when the CDR3 lacked stop codons and stayed in frame with V and J; all others were non-productive. CDR3 was defined according to IMGT convention as the region running from the second conserved V-encoded cysteine to the conserved J-encoded phenylalanine. The earlier analysis of roughly 590 of the donors excluded any sequence lacking an unambiguous match to a single V gene segment. An earlier analysis of fewer than 650 of the donors classified V segments as functional when productive rearrangements were above 56.7% and as segregating when the standard deviation between donors was above 5%. To diagnose cytomegalovirus status from the catalog of TCR beta chain sequences, a statistical classification framework was built. V and J gene assignment, in a later analysis, came from comparing TCR nucleotide sequences with IMGT/GENE-DB human TR gene sequences. A later analysis assigned CDR3 sequences and most-parsimonious VDJ recombination scenarios with the TCRdist pipeline. In a later analysis, each TCR beta chain was defined by its CDR3 amino acid sequence together with its V-gene family, and reads without a unique V-gene family were excluded. In a later analysis, 450 to 600 highly shared, low-generation-probability nucleotide sequences were removed to address suspected cross-contamination and a sequencing artifact. A later analysis calculated a clonal expansion index for each public chain from normalized within-repertoire ranks of inferred template counts. In a later analysis, generation probabilities were computed using a VDJ recombination model fitted to out-of-frame rearrangements, and the results were checked against IGoR. Hypergeometric tests were used in a later analysis to score TCR-TCR, TCR-HLA and TCR-CMV co-occurrence, with a repertoire-size bias correction applied to the TCR pairs. To estimate false discovery rates, a later analysis permuted the HLA or CMV assignments 20 times. A later analysis grouped co-occurring TCRs with DBSCAN, adding TCRdist sequence similarity when clustering within HLA-allele-positive subsets. Co-occurrence clustering excluded repertoires with fewer than 30,000 or more than 120,000 public chains, plus five with anomalous nucleotide sharing. The clones in this table, taken by TCRdb from immuneACCESS, are in-frame only. Not every clone is retained; where verified, under half of the shortfall comes from an unresolved V gene, and the cause of the rest is unknown. V, J and clone size derive from that table, while D and trimming were established from the DNA sequence. Recorded for this sample are around 210,000 clones; roughly 81% of them occurred a single time. Of the sample, about 0.25% is held by the ten largest clones.

CDR1 and CDR2 (KGHSH, LQKENI) derive from the germline V gene. Trimming leaves V shorter by 6 bases and J shorter by 3 bases, with the junction holding 1 base beyond the gene matches. The CDR3 covers 12 residues, taking in both the cysteine and the phenylalanine. Just the 36-base CDR3 DNA is kept, in frame starting at base 1. The cohort was made up of 650 to 700 healthy bone marrow donors. At the time of sampling, all cohort members were nominally healthy, though unrecorded immune exposures were likely present. The donor tested CMV seronegative and was one of the 352 seronegative cohort members. A peripheral blood sample was collected from each donor, and TCR beta sequencing was performed on peripheral blood mononuclear cells. The Qiagen DNeasy Blood Extraction Kit was used to extract genomic DNA from the blood cell samples.

The sequence joins TRBV18 to TRBJ2-5, with 7 middle bases fitting TRBD2. Sequencing input: PBMCs. This TCR came from a girl aged 2 to 10 in good health and CMV-seronegative. The DNA is TGTGCCAGCTCCACTAGCGAAGAGACCCAGTACTTC. The translation is CASSTSEETQYF.